These T cell receptor beta chains were read from a single sample in a study of blood T cell repertoires in COVID-19. Clones were sequenced by immunoSEQ multiplex PCR, and TCRdb holds only the in-frame ones, with some missing. The repertoire holds under 300,000 clones, roughly 85% seen once, with 3.4% in the top ten. The sequencing input was peripheral blood. Every receptor here comes from a woman between 18 and 30 years old with acute or convalescent COVID-19. The CDR3 runs from the conserved cysteine through the conserved F or W. The D gene is left open where the match is weak. For some rows the clone size is stated as once, few or many, or as a class when expanded; others skip it.

V,size,D,J,CDR3,DNA
TRBV6-6,-,-,TRBJ2-3,CASSQQGSTDTQYF,TGTGCCAGCAGCCAACAGGGTTCCACAGATACGCAGTATTTT
TRBV4-2,-,-,TRBJ2-1,CASSQDRGSEQFF,TGTGCCAGCAGCCAAGATCGCGGTTCTGAGCAGTTCTTC
TRBV9,once,-,TRBJ2-2,CASSGAWGDNTGELFF,TGTGCCAGCAGCGGTGCCTGGGGGGATAACACCGGGGAGCTGTTTTTT
TRBV7-9,-,TRBD1,TRBJ1-4,CASSPRQGINEKLFF,TGTGCCAGCAGCCCCCGACAGGGGATTAATGAAAAACTGTTTTTT
TRBV6-5,-,-,TRBJ2-7,CATVGGYEQYF,TGTGCCACTGTTGGGGGGTACGAGCAGTACTTC
TRBV29-1,few,-,TRBJ1-4,CSVVGGIGEKLFF,TGCAGCGTTGTCGGGGGTATAGGAGAAAAACTGTTTTTT
TRBV14,-,TRBD1,TRBJ2-7,CASSQVDRDRGYEQYF,TGTGCCAGCAGCCAAGTCGACCGGGACAGGGGTTACGAGCAGTACTTC
TRBV15,-,TRBD1,TRBJ2-2,CATSRDRENTGELFF,TGTGCCACCAGCAGGGACAGGGAGAACACCGGGGAGCTGTTTTTT
TRBV7-2,few,-,TRBJ2-2,CAIHPIRSGELFF,TGTGCCATCCATCCTATTAGATCCGGGGAGCTGTTTTTT
TRBV25-1,once,TRBD2,TRBJ2-1,CASTSGGYNEQFF,TGTGCCAGCACTAGCGGGGGTTACAATGAGCAGTTCTTC
TRBV19,-,TRBD1,TRBJ1-4,CASRGRTGTGDEKLFF,TGTGCCAGTAGGGGAAGAACCGGGACAGGGGATGAAAAACTGTTTTTT
TRBV6-6,few,-,TRBJ1-1,CASTLGRYAFF,TGTGCCAGCACCCTAGGGAGGTACGCTTTCTTT
TRBV19,once,TRBD1,TRBJ2-1,CASIRTGDNEQFF,TGTGCCAGTATTAGGACAGGCGACAATGAGCAGTTCTTC
TRBV27,-,-,TRBJ1-2,CASSAATNYGYTF,TGTGCCAGCAGCGCCGCTACTAACTATGGCTACACCTTC
TRBV12-1,few,-,TRBJ2-5,CASSSTRDREETQYF,TGTGCCAGCAGCTCGACCCGGGACAGGGAAGAGACCCAGTACTTC
TRBV25-1,-,TRBD1,TRBJ2-7,CASSERTGTALSYEQYF,TGTGCCAGCAGTGAGCGGACCGGGACAGCGCTCTCCTACGAGCAGTACTTC
TRBV6-6,-,-,TRBJ2-3,CASRTPVSTDTQYF,TGTGCCAGCAGGACACCAGTTAGCACAGATACGCAGTATTTT
TRBV6-5,-,-,TRBJ1-3,CASSLYEGLGNTIYF,TGTGCCAGCAGTTTGTACGAAGGCCTCGGGAACACCATATATTTT
TRBV7-3,-,TRBD1,TRBJ2-2,CASRAGGQTNTGELFF,TGTGCCAGCAGAGCTGGGGGACAGACGAACACCGGGGAGCTGTTTTTT
TRBV29-1,-,TRBD1,TRBJ2-7,CSVDPGTGRYEQYF,TGCAGCGTTGACCCTGGGACAGGGCGGTACGAGCAGTACTTC
TRBV18,-,-,TRBJ2-3,CASSPSGDTQYF,TGTGCCAGCTCACCGTCCGGGGATACGCAGTATTTT
TRBV5-6,few,-,TRBJ2-3,CASRREGTDTQYF,TGTGCCAGCAGAAGGGAGGGCACAGATACGCAGTATTTT
TRBV7-9,-,-,TRBJ1-1,CASSLGSDTEAFF,TGTGCCAGCAGCTTAGGTTCGGACACTGAAGCTTTCTTT
TRBV6-1,-,TRBD1,TRBJ1-5,CASSEVQGDQPQHF,TGTGCCAGCAGTGAAGTACAGGGGGATCAGCCCCAGCATTTT
TRBV28,-,TRBD1,TRBJ1-2,CASSLSVSGGLYGYTF,TGTGCCAGCAGTTTATCGGTATCAGGGGGGTTGTATGGCTACACCTTC
TRBV7-2,few,-,TRBJ2-2,CASSPSISRTGELFF,TGTGCCAGCAGCCCGTCCATTAGCCGGACCGGGGAGCTGTTTTTT
TRBV7-2,-,TRBD2,TRBJ2-1,CASSFGTSGHNEQFF,TGTGCCAGCAGCTTCGGGACTAGCGGCCACAATGAGCAGTTCTTC
TRBV7-9,-,-,TRBJ2-7,CASSLRGAENYEQYF,TGTGCCAGCAGCTTACGTGGAGCGGAGAACTACGAGCAGTACTTC
TRBV4-3,-,TRBD1,TRBJ1-2,CASSLTGNGYTF,TGCGCCAGCAGCCTGACAGGGAATGGCTACACCTTC
TRBV7-9,few,TRBD2,TRBJ2-5,CASSLGTEREGRETQYF,TGTGCCAGCAGCTTAGGGACCGAGCGGGAGGGCCGAGAGACCCAGTACTTC
TRBV9,-,-,TRBJ1-1,CASSVFGGTEAFF,TGTGCCAGCAGCGTATTCGGGGGCACTGAAGCTTTCTTT
TRBV2,-,TRBD2,TRBJ2-3,CASSEGGRDTDTQYF,TGTGCCAGCAGTGAGGGCGGGAGGGACACAGATACGCAGTATTTT
TRBV5-1,-,-,TRBJ2-1,CASSLSSYNEQFF,TGCGCCAGCAGCCTGAGCTCCTACAATGAGCAGTTCTTC
TRBV6-5,-,-,TRBJ2-7,CASSYGGRIYEQYF,TGTGCCAGCAGTTATGGGGGGAGGATCTACGAGCAGTACTTC
TRBV3-1/TRBV3-2,-,TRBD1,TRBJ1-4,CASSQESRGVRTTKLFF,TGTGCCAGCAGCCAAGAGAGCAGGGGGGTTCGGACTACAAAACTGTTTTTT
TRBV18,few,TRBD1,TRBJ2-5,CASSPPRGGEETQYF,TGTGCCAGCTCACCACCGAGAGGGGGCGAGGAGACCCAGTACTTC
TRBV2,-,TRBD1,TRBJ1-2,CASSAIPQGKVNYGYTF,TGTGCCAGCAGTGCCATACCACAGGGGAAAGTTAACTATGGCTACACCTTC
TRBV10-3,-,TRBD2,TRBJ2-3,CAIRTSGYTDTQYF,TGTGCCATCAGGACTAGCGGCTACACAGATACGCAGTATTTT
TRBV2,-,TRBD2,TRBJ2-7,CASSVGGGDYEQYF,TGTGCCAGCAGTGTCGGGGGAGGGGACTACGAGCAGTACTTC
TRBV27,-,TRBD1,TRBJ1-6,CASSLETGQLSPLHF,TGTGCCAGCAGTTTAGAGACAGGGCAACTTTCACCCCTCCACTTT
TRBV13,-,TRBD1,TRBJ1-2,CASSTNRGAYGYTF,TGTGCCAGCAGCACGAACAGGGGAGCCTATGGCTACACCTTC
TRBV2,-,TRBD2,TRBJ2-7,CASSESSGSYEQYF,TGTGCCAGCAGTGAGTCTAGCGGGTCCTACGAGCAGTACTTC
TRBV10-3,many,-,TRBJ1-1,CAISEGGTRGTEAFF,TGTGCCATCAGTGAGGGTGGGACTCGGGGGACTGAAGCTTTCTTT
TRBV6-2/TRBV6-3,-,-,TRBJ2-5,CASSYTLPAGRETQYF,TGTGCCAGCAGTTACACCCTACCGGCGGGACGGGAGACCCAGTACTTC
TRBV27,-,TRBD1,TRBJ2-7,CASSLSQGATYEQYF,TGTGCCAGCAGTTTGAGCCAGGGGGCCACCTACGAGCAGTACTTC
TRBV18,once,TRBD2,TRBJ2-7,CASSPRFVAGAYEQYF,TGTGCCAGCTCACCACGATTCGTAGCGGGGGCCTACGAGCAGTACTTC
TRBV18,-,TRBD2,TRBJ2-5,CASKLAGGYQETQYF,TGTGCCAGCAAACTAGCGGGAGGTTACCAAGAGACCCAGTACTTC
TRBV11-3,-,TRBD2,TRBJ2-2,CASSLSGLAGITGELFF,TGTGCCAGCAGCTTATCTGGCCTAGCGGGGATCACCGGGGAGCTGTTTTTT
TRBV27,-,-,TRBJ1-1,CASSLNFRGTEAFF,TGTGCCAGCAGTTTGAACTTCCGAGGCACTGAAGCTTTCTTT
TRBV5-6,few,-,TRBJ2-3,CASSLNGAPVHTQYF,TGTGCCAGCAGCTTAAATGGGGCGCCCGTCCATACGCAGTATTTT
TRBV5-5,-,TRBD2,TRBJ2-7,CASSPPLSLAGGGDEQYF,TGTGCCAGCAGCCCGCCTCTAAGTTTAGCGGGAGGAGGGGACGAGCAGTACTTC
TRBV6-1,-,TRBD1,TRBJ2-7,CASSEALGQGATYEQYF,TGTGCCAGCAGTGAAGCGCTCGGACAGGGGGCAACCTACGAGCAGTACTTC
TRBV28,-,-,TRBJ1-2,CASRSVYSTGSGYTF,TGTGCCAGCAGAAGCGTATACTCGACAGGCTCCGGCTACACCTTC
TRBV6-2/TRBV6-3,-,-,TRBJ2-3,CASSYSIRDRSRTDTQYF,TGTGCCAGCAGTTACTCGATCAGAGACAGGAGTAGGACAGATACGCAGTATTTT
TRBV5-1,few,TRBD2,TRBJ2-3,CASRGTSVADTQYF,TGCGCCAGCAGGGGGACTAGCGTCGCAGATACGCAGTATTTT
TRBV30,-,TRBD1,TRBJ2-6,CAWSDDRDPGANVLTF,TGTGCCTGGAGTGATGACAGGGACCCTGGGGCCAACGTCCTGACTTTC